The present T cell receptor beta chain was sequenced within a study of post-analysis software for immune sequencing data. The overall study: There were relapsing-remitting, secondary progressive and progressive-relapsing multiple sclerosis among the disease courses included.

TCR beta cDNA libraries included unique molecular identifiers. Researchers reported approximately 480,000 cDNA molecules coming from approximately 0.91 to 9.4 million T cells. TCRdb called the PCR reads again in MiXCR, with one record for every CDR3 protein. The table includes about 820,000 distinct CDR3 sequences, roughly half detected once. V lost 5 bases, J lost 4 bases, and 14 bases lay in between. The CDR3 spans 14 residues. Study-level findings and limits: Under the F measure, samples that were prepared in one batch clustered strongly together. TRBV5-6, TRBV5-1 and TRBV20-1 were among roughly five TRBV segments more frequent in patients than controls. Controls significantly exceeded multiple sclerosis patients in normalized Chao1 diversity.

Remarks on this clonotype: Its cognate antigen is unknown.

The sequenced sample consisted of blood. The rearrangement joins TRBV12-3 or TRBV12-4 to TRBJ1-2; D remains unclear. The clonotype was recovered from a girl under 18 with multiple sclerosis. The DNA for the CDR3 is TGTGCCAGCAGTCCCCCGGGAGGATTCTATGGCTACACCTTC. It codes for CASSPPGGFYGYTF.